This entry is about one T cell receptor (beta chain). The entry originates in a study of Ad26.COV2.S vaccination and SARS-CoV-2 variants. Study information: Each vaccinee took Ad26.COV2.S intramuscularly, once or twice 56 days apart.

TCRdb keeps only in-frame clones here, not all; method: immunoSEQ multiplex PCR. This sample has roughly 680,000 clones, with 70% to 90% found just once. This CDR3 is built from 15 residues. The V end was cut by 4 bases, the J end by 2 bases, with 13 bases between. Looked up from germline, CDR1 is SGDLS and CDR2 is YYNGEE. Treatment of the sample: approximately 18 received Ad26.COV2.S at low or high dose, single or two shots; roughly five received placebo; per-sample allocation not given. Sampling was performed 63 days after the first vaccine or placebo injection. The sequence was collected from a person aged 18-65 years who received the Ad26.COV2.S COVID-19 vaccine or a placebo. V gene TRBV9 combines with J gene TRBJ1-3; the D gene is possibly TRBD1 (6 bases). This sample comprised peripheral blood, obtained in a trial of Ad26.COV2.S vaccine versus placebo. CDR3 sequence reads: CASSRGDNPGNTIYF. The CDR3 nucleotides are TGTGCCAGCAGCAGGGGGGACAATCCTGGAAACACCATATATTTT.